These 14 T cell receptor beta chains share one sample of origin, sequenced in a study of T-cell reconstitution after alpha-beta-depleted transplantation in children. Study-wide findings and caveats: Reportedly, only several hundred clones from non-depleted graft cells drove alpha-beta T-cell counts at about two months.

These receptors' targets are unknown. A library of TCRbeta sequences, prepared with unique molecular identifiers, was generated. TCRdb reprocessed the PCR reads with MiXCR, giving one entry per CDR3 protein. The table lists around 31,000 distinct CDR3 sequences, under 6.5% of them singletons. The specimen comprised peripheral blood, sampled 60 days after TCRalphabeta/CD19-depleted stem cell transplant. The receptors derive from a child less than two years old who had a stem cell transplant for acute myeloid leukemia, so the T cells may come from the graft donor.

This clonotype was counted many times. This chain connects TRBV9 to TRBJ2-1; D may be TRBD2 (6 bases). Germline CDR1 SGDLS, CDR2 YYNGEE. The CDR3 contains 13 residues. Deletions cut 4 bases from V and 12 bases from J, with 17 bases between. The CDR3 nucleotides are TGTGCCAGCAGCACTCGCCCTAGCGAAGGGCAGTTCTTC. Translating it yields CASSTRPSEGQFF.

This clonotype has more than one count but fewer than ten. V is TRBV25-1 and J is TRBJ1-3; 7 positions match TRBD1. V lost 7 bases and J lost 0; bases outside the gene matches: 9. Per the germline V gene, CDR1 is MGHDK and CDR2 is SYGVNS. This CDR3 comprises 16 residues. CDR3 amino acids: CASTGGGGTSGNTIYF. The CDR3 coding sequence is TGTGCCAGCACAGGGGGGGGGGGCACCTCTGGAAACACCATATATTTT.

In its sample, this clonotype was seen many times. This chain joins TRBV20-1 and TRBJ2-5; perhaps TRBD1 as D (9 bases). The V and J ends lost 5 bases and 5 bases respectively, with 18 bases between them. From germline, CDR1 is DFQATT and CDR2 SNEGSKA (reference sequence). This CDR3 region has 14 residues. The CDR3 region is CSADTGGGRETQYF. CDR3 coding DNA: TGCAGTGCTGACACAGGGGGCGGGAGGGAGACCCAGTACTTC.

In this sample, this clonotype turned up many times. The chain recombines TRBV7-8 with TRBJ1-5, with D possibly matching TRBD1 (6 bases). Trimming stripped 2 bases from V and 0 bases from J, with 11 bases between. Germline V gene data show CDR1 as SGHVS and CDR2 as FQNEAQ. CDR3 size: 16 residues. The CDR3, as DNA: TGTGCCAGCAGCTTAAACAACAGGGTTAGCAATCAGCCCCAGCATTTT. Its translation: CASSLNNRVSNQPQHF.

This clonotype was detected only a few times. The V and J genes are TRBV7-3 and TRBJ1-5; no clear D. V was trimmed by 5 bases and J by 4 bases, leaving 18 bases between them. Germline lookup yields CDR1 SGHTA and CDR2 FQGTGA. The length of the CDR3 is 16 residues. CDR3 loop: CASSPRPPSGNQPQHF. CDR3 bases: TGTGCCAGCAGCCCTCGTCCCCCTTCGGGGAATCAGCCCCAGCATTTT.

This clonotype was recorded a few times. The J gene is TRBJ1-6, the V gene TRBV30; D is ambiguous. The CDR3 has 13 residues. Trimming removed 2 bases from V and 13 bases from J, with 15 bases in between. Looked up from germline, CDR1 is GTSNPN and CDR2 is SVGIG (reference sequence). CDR3: CAWSQLPRRPLHF. The CDR3 DNA is TGTGCCTGGAGTCAGCTGCCCCGGAGGCCCCTCCACTTT.

About this clonotype itself: Given a much more abundant clone one base away, this may be a read error. The DNA for the CDR3 is TGTGCCAGCATTCAAAAGGCGGGGAGGCCCACCGGGGAGCTGTTTTTT. Its protein is CASIQKAGRPTGELFF. This chain uses TRBV6-1 with TRBJ2-2; tentative D call: TRBD2 (6 bases). Looked up from germline, CDR1 is MNHNS and CDR2 is SASEGT. Trimming shortened V by 7 bases and J by 4 bases, and 19 bases separated the two germline ends. The CDR3 runs to 16 residues.

This clonotype showed up many times. The CDR3 coding sequence is TGTGCCAGCAGCTTAGGGGAGGGGGGGCCGTCGGGTACGCAGTATTTT. Its translation: CASSLGEGGPSGTQYF. The gene calls are TRBV7-2 and TRBJ2-3; D is perhaps TRBD2 (7 bases). The CDR3 runs 16 residues. With 1 base removed from V and 8 bases from J, the gap between germline ends came to 19 bases. Germline values: CDR1 SGHTA, CDR2 FQGNSA.

This clonotype was counted ten times or more. The chain uses TRBV28 and TRBJ2-5, with D unclear. This CDR3 comprises 14 residues. Germline V gives CDR1 MDHEN, CDR2 SYDVKM. Between the trimmed V and J ends, which lost 2 bases and 5 bases, there was a span of 12 bases. CDR3 loop: CASSLDSKGETQYF. The CDR3 DNA reads TGTGCCAGCAGTTTAGATTCCAAAGGGGAGACCCAGTACTTC.

This clonotype was picked up many times. In DNA, the CDR3 is TGTGCCAGCAGCCCGAGAGAAGGGGGCAGGGAGACCCAGTACTTC. Its translation: CASSPREGGRETQYF. This chain joins TRBV7-9 and TRBJ2-5; 7 bases fit TRBD1. Germline V CDR1 and CDR2: SEHNR, FQNEAQ (reference sequence). Trimming took 5 bases from V and 5 from J; bases not matched to a gene: 11. CDR3 length: 15 residues.

This clonotype was found once. V is TRBV5-1 and J is TRBJ2-5, with no clear D. The CDR3 length is 15 residues. With 0 bases removed from V and 6 bases from J, the gap between germline ends came to 15 bases. Germline-derived CDR1 and CDR2 are SGHRS and YFSETQ. The CDR3, as DNA: TGCGCCAGCAGCTTGGCCCCACTGTGGCGGCAGACCCAGTACTTC. It yields the protein CASSLAPLWRQTQYF.

This clonotype was seen repeatedly, ten times or more. The chain employs TRBV12-3 or TRBV12-4 and TRBJ1-5; perhaps TRBD1 as D (6 bases). V dropped 6 bases and J dropped 1 base, with 10 bases sitting between them. This CDR3 has 14 amino acids. Here the CDR3 DNA reads TGTGCCAGCAGCACCGGGACAAGCAATCAGCCCCAGCATTTT. It yields the protein CASSTGTSNQPQHF.

This clonotype was found many times. The rearrangement uses TRBV6-2 or TRBV6-3 and TRBJ1-4; 7 nucleotides match TRBD1. After removal of 8 bases from V and 9 bases from J, the junction contained 12 bases not matched to a gene. CDR1 is MNHEY, CDR2 SVGEGT, per germline. The length of the CDR3 is 14 residues. The CDR3 protein is CASRPGTANKKLFF. The CDR3 nucleotides are TGTGCCAGCCGACCTGGGACAGCCAATAAAAAACTGTTTTTT.

There are many counts of this clonotype. V is TRBV7-2 and J is TRBJ2-7; 10 bases align to TRBD1. The CDR3 is made up of 16 amino acids. The ends lost 0 bases at V and 4 bases at J; junction bases unmatched: 6. Germline values: CDR1 SGHTA, CDR2 FQGNSA. In DNA, the CDR3 is TGTGCCAGCAGCTTAGCGCAAAGGACAGGGGGGTACGAGCAGTACTTC. This translates into CASSLAQRTGGYEQYF.